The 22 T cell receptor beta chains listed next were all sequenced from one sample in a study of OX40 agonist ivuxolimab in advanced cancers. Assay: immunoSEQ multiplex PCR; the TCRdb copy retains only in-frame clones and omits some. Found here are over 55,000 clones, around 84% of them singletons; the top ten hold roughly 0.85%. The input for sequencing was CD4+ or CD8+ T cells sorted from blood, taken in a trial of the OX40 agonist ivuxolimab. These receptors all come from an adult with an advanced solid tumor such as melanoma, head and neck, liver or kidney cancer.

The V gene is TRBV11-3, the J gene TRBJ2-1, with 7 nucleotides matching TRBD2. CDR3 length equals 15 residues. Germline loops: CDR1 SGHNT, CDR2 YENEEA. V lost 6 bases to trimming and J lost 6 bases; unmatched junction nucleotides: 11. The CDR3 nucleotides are TGTGCCAGCAGTCCCGGACTAGGAGTGTTCAATGAGCAGTTCTTC. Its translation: CASSPGLGVFNEQFF. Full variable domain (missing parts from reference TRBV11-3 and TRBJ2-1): EAGVVQSPRYKIIEKKQPVAFWCNPISGHNTLYWYLQNLGQGPELLIRYENEEAVDDSQLPKDRFSAERLKGVDSTLKIQPAELGDSAVYLCASSPGLGVFNEQFFGPGTRLTVL.

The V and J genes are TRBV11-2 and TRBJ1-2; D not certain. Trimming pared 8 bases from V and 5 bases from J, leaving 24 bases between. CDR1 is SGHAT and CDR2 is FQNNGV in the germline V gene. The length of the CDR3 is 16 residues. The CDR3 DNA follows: TGTGCCAGCGCGAACCGGCCCGCGGTCGTGGGGTATGGCTACACCTTC. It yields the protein CASANRPAVVGYGYTF.

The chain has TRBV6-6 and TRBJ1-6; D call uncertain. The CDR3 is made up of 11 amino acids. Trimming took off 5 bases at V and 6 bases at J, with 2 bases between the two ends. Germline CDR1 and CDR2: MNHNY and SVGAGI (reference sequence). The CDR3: CASSLNSPLHF. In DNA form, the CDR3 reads TGTGCCAGCAGTCTTAATTCACCCCTCCACTTT.

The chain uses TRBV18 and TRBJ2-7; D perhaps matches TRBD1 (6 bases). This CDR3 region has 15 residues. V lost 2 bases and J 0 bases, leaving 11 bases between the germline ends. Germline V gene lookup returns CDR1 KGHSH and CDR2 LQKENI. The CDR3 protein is CASSPGGPLSYEQYF. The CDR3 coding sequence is TGTGCCAGCTCACCAGGGGGCCCCCTCTCCTACGAGCAGTACTTC.

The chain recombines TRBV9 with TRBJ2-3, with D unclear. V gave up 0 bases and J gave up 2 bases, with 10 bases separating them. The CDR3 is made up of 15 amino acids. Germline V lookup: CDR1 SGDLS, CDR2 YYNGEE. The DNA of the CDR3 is TGTGCCAGCAGCGTAGCTCTGCGGTCCACAGATACGCAGTATTTT. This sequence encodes CASSVALRSTDTQYF.

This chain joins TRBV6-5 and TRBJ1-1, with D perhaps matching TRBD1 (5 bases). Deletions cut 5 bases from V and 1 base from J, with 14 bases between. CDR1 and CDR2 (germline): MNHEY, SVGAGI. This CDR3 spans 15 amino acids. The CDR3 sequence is CASSPWGTSNTEAFF. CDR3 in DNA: TGTGCCAGCAGTCCCTGGGGGACGTCGAACACTGAAGCTTTCTTT.

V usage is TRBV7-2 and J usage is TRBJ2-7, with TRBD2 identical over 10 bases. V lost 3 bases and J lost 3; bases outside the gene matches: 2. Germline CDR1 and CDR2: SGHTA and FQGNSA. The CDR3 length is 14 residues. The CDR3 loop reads CASSFRTSGYEQYF. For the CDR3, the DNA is TGTGCCAGCAGCTTTAGGACTAGCGGCTACGAGCAGTACTTC.

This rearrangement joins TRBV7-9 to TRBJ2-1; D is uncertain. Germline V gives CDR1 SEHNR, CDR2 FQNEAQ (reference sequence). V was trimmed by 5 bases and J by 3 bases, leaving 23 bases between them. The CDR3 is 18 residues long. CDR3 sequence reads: CASSPPKRLLDNYNEQFF. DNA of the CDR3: TGTGCCAGCAGCCCCCCAAAGCGACTCCTCGACAACTACAATGAGCAGTTCTTC.

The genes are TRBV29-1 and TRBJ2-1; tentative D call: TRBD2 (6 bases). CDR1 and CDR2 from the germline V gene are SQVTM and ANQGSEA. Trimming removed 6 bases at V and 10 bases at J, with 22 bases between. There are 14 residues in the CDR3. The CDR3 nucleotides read TGCAGCGTGGGAGGTCGACTAGTCGCCAAGGAGCAGTTCTTC. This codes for CSVGGRLVAKEQFF.

CDR3: CSVEVVSTEAFF. The CDR3 DNA sequence: TGCAGCGTTGAAGTGGTGTCCACTGAAGCTTTCTTT. The rearrangement links TRBV29-1 to TRBJ1-1; D gene ambiguous. Deletions cut 1 base from V and 4 bases from J, with 7 bases between. The CDR3 is 12 residues long. Germline V lookup: CDR1 SQVTM, CDR2 ANQGSEA.

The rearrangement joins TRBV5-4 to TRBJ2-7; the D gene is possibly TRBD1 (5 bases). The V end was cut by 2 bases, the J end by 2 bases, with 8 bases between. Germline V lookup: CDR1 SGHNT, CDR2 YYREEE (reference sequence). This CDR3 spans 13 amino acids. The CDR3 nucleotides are TGTGCCAGCAGCTTCGACAGCCCCTACGAGCAGTACTTC. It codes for CASSFDSPYEQYF.

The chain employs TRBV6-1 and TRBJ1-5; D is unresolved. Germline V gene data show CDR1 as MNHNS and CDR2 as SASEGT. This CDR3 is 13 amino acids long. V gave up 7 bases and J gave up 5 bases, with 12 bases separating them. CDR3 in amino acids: CASTETRYQPQHF. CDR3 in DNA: TGTGCCAGCACCGAAACACGTTATCAGCCCCAGCATTTT.

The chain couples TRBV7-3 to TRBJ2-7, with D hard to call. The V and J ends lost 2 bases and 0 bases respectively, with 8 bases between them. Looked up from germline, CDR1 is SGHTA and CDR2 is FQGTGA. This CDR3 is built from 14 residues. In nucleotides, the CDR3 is TGTGCCAGCAGCTTAGGGCCGACCTCCTACGAGCAGTACTTC. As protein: CASSLGPTSYEQYF. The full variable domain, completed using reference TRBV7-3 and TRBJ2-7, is GAGVSQTPSNKVTEKGKYVELRCDPISGHTALYWYRQSLGQGPEFLIYFQGTGAADDSGLPNDRFFAVRPEGSVSTLKIQRTERGDSAVYLCASSLGPTSYEQYFGPGTRLTVT.

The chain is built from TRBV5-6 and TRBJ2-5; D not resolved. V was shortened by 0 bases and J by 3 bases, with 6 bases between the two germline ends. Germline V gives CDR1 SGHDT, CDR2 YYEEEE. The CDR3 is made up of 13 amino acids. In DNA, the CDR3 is TGTGCCAGCAGCTTGGTTATGGAAGAGACCCAGTACTTC. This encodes CASSLVMEETQYF.

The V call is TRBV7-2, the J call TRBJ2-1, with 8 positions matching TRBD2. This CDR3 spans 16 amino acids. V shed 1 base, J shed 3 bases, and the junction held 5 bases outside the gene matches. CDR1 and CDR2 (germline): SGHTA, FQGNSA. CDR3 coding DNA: TGTGCCAGCAGCTTAGGCGGGGGGCGAAACTACAATGAGCAGTTCTTC. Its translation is CASSLGGGRNYNEQFF.

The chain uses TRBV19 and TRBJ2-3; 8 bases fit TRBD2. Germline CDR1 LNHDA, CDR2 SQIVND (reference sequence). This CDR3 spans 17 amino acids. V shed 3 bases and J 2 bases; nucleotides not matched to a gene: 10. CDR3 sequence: CASSMSAGALHTDTQYF. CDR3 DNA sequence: TGTGCCAGTAGTATGTCAGCGGGAGCCCTACACACAGATACGCAGTATTTT.

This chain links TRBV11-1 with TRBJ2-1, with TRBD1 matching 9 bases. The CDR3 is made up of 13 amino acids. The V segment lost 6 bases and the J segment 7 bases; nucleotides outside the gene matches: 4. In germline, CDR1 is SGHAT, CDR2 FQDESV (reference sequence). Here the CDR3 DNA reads TGTGCCAGCAGTCTCGACAGGGGGAATGAGCAGTTCTTC. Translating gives CASSLDRGNEQFF.

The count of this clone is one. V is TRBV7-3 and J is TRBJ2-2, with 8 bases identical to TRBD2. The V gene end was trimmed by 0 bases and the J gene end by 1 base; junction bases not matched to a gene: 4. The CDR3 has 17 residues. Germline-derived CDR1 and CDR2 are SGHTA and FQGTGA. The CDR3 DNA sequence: TGTGCCAGCAGCTTAACCGGCCTAGCGGGGAACACCGGGGAGCTGTTTTTT. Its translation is CASSLTGLAGNTGELFF.

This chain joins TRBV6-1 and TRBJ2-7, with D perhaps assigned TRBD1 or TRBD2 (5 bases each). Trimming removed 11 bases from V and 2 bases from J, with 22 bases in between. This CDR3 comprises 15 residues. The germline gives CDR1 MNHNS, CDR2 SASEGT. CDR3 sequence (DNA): TGTGCCGGGCGCCAGGGAAGCGGAGGAACCTACGAGCAGTACTTC. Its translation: CAGRQGSGGTYEQYF.

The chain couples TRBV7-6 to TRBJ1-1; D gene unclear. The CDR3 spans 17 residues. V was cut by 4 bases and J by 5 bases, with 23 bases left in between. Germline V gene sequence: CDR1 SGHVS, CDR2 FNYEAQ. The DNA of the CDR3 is TGTGCCAGCAGCTCGACGCAGTCTAGTGGGCTGGGAACTGAAGCTTTCTTT. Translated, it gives CASSSTQSSGLGTEAFF.

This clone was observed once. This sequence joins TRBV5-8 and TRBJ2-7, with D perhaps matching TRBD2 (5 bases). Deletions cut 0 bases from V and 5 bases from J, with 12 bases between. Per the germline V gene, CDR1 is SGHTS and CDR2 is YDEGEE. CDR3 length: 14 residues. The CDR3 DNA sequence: TGTGCCAGCAGCTTGGCCGGGAAGAACCACGAGCAGTACTTC. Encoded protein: CASSLAGKNHEQYF.

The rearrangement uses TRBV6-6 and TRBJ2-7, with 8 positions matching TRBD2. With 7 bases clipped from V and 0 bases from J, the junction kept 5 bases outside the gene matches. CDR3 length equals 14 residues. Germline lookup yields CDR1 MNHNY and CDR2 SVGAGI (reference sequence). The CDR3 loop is CASKSSGDSYEQYF. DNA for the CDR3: TGTGCCAGCAAGAGTAGCGGGGACTCCTACGAGCAGTACTTC.